This entry lists 25 T cell receptor beta chains sequenced from one sample in a study of T cell changes during pregnancy in multiple sclerosis. The assay was immunoSEQ multiplex PCR, and TCRdb's table has in-frame clones only and misses some. This sample has some 70,000 clones, with over 85% found just once. The sample in question was peripheral blood, obtained in the second trimester of pregnancy. These TCRs come from a female donor in good health, enrolled as a control in a pregnancy study.

The gene calls are TRBV7-6 and TRBJ1-3; D may be TRBD1 (5 bases). V lost 7 bases and J 2 bases, leaving 9 bases between the germline ends. This CDR3 is 13 amino acids long. Germline-derived CDR1 and CDR2 are SGHVS and FNYEAQ. CDR3 sequence (DNA): TGTGCCAGCACAGGGAGGGCTGGAAACACCATATATTTT. This sequence encodes CASTGRAGNTIYF.

V usage is TRBV19 and J usage is TRBJ1-5; 7 bases agree with TRBD1. The CDR3 length is 15 residues. The junction had 5 bases not matched to a gene; V was cut back by 3 bases and J by 3 bases. The germline gives CDR1 LNHDA, CDR2 SQIVND (reference sequence). This CDR3 is CASSMSGQVNQPQHF. CDR3 DNA: TGTGCCAGTAGTATGTCCGGACAGGTCAATCAGCCCCAGCATTTT. Together with reference TRBV19 and TRBJ1-5, the CDR3 gives the full variable domain: DGGITQSPKYLFRKEGQNVTLSCEQNLNHDAMYWYRQDPGQGLRLIYYSQIVNDFQKGDIAEGYSVSREKKESFPLTVTSAQKNPTAFYLCASSMSGQVNQPQHFGDGTRLSIL.

The chain links TRBV4-1 to TRBJ2-4, with TRBD2 matching 11 bases. The V segment lost 5 bases and the J segment 10 bases; nucleotides outside the gene matches: 10. CDR3 size: 15 residues. Germline V gene lookup returns CDR1 MGHRA and CDR2 YSYEKL. CDR3 region: CASSTELAGVRIQYF. CDR3 nucleotide sequence: TGCGCCAGCAGCACCGAACTAGCGGGGGTCCGAATTCAGTACTTC.

The CDR3 bases are TGTGCCAGCAGTCGGTCTTCTGGAAACACCATATATTTT. As protein: CASSRSSGNTIYF. The rearrangement joins TRBV27 to TRBJ1-3; D is ambiguous. The germline gives CDR1 MNHEY, CDR2 SMNVEV (reference sequence). There are 13 residues in the CDR3. The V gene lost 5 bases and the J gene lost 1 base, with 6 bases spanning the gap.

The rearrangement joins TRBV6-5 to TRBJ2-2, with TRBD2 matching over 7 bases. CDR1 is MNHEY and CDR2 is SVGAGI in the germline V gene. V lost 5 bases to trimming and J lost 5 bases; unmatched junction nucleotides: 8. This CDR3 is built from 15 residues. CDR3 bases: TGTGCCAGCAGTAGCGGGGCCATTGAGACCGGGGAGCTGTTTTTT. Its protein product is CASSSGAIETGELFF.

This sequence joins TRBV18 and TRBJ2-7; 7 bases map to TRBD2. Trimming at V came to 8 bases and at J to 6 bases, leaving 7 bases not matched to a gene. CDR3 length: 12 residues. CDR1 is KGHSH and CDR2 is LQKENI in the germline V gene. The CDR3 here is CASAPGGREQYF. CDR3 DNA: TGTGCCAGCGCTCCGGGGGGACGCGAGCAGTACTTC. Full variable domain (missing parts from reference TRBV18 and TRBJ2-7): NAGVMQNPRHLVRRRGQEARLRCSPMKGHSHVYWYRQLPEEGLKFMVYLQKENIIDESGMPKERFSAEFPKEGPSILRIQQVVRGDSAAYFCASAPGGREQYFGPGTRLTVT.

V is TRBV4-3 and J is TRBJ1-1, with 9 bases fitting TRBD1. The CDR3 extends over 16 amino acids. After removal of 2 bases from V and 4 bases from J, the junction contained 8 bases not matched to a gene. Germline lookup yields CDR1 LGHNA and CDR2 YSLEER. The CDR3 sequence: CASSQTDRGGGTEAFF. The DNA for the CDR3 is TGCGCCAGCAGCCAAACGGACAGGGGTGGCGGCACTGAAGCTTTCTTT.

The rearrangement joins TRBV30 to TRBJ2-7, with D possibly being TRBD1 (5 bases). V was trimmed by 0 bases and J by 3 bases, leaving 12 bases between them. From germline, CDR1 is GTSNPN and CDR2 SVGIG (reference sequence). The CDR3 has 14 residues. CDR3 protein: CAWSVSTGLYEQYF. The CDR3 DNA follows: TGTGCCTGGAGTGTAAGTACAGGTCTCTACGAGCAGTACTTC.

This chain connects TRBV5-6 to TRBJ1-5, with D possibly TRBD1 on 5 matching bases. This CDR3 region has 18 residues. Deletions cut 0 bases from V and 5 bases from J, with 21 bases between. CDR1 is SGHDT, CDR2 YYEEEE, per germline. CDR3 nucleotides: TGTGCCAGCAGCTTGGCCGGGCAGGGCCCCCGGCCTGATCAGCCCCAGCATTTT. Protein: CASSLAGQGPRPDQPQHF.

The V gene is TRBV9, the J gene TRBJ2-1, with 7 bases that match TRBD1. The CDR3 contains 19 residues. Germline assignment: CDR1 SGDLS and CDR2 YYNGEE. The V gene end was trimmed by 1 base and the J gene end by 7 bases; junction bases not matched to a gene: 20. The CDR3, as DNA: TGTGCCAGCAGCGTATCGGTTGATCGAGGTCGTGGGACAGAAAATGAGCAGTTCTTC. This gives the protein CASSVSVDRGRGTENEQFF.

The chain recombines TRBV5-1 with TRBJ2-4; TRBD1 agrees at 8 bases. This CDR3 region has 17 residues. Germline V gene data show CDR1 as SGHRS and CDR2 as YFSETQ. V lost 4 bases and J lost 0; bases outside the gene matches: 9. CDR3 DNA sequence: TGCGCCAGCAGCCAAGCGACAGGGGCAGTAGCCAAAAACATTCAGTACTTC. It encodes CASSQATGAVAKNIQYF.

V is TRBV7-8 and J is TRBJ1-5; possible D gene TRBD1, 5 bases. Trimming took off 1 base at V and 3 bases at J, with 13 bases between the two ends. Germline V gene data show CDR1 as SGHVS and CDR2 as FQNEAQ. The CDR3 runs to 16 residues. For the CDR3, the DNA is TGTGCCAGCAGCTTAGATCTCAGGGTCCCCAATCAGCCCCAGCATTTT. Protein: CASSLDLRVPNQPQHF.

The genes are TRBV27 and TRBJ1-2; tentative D call: TRBD1 (6 bases). The V end lost 2 bases, the J end lost 8 bases, and 9 bases lay between the germline ends. The germline V gene encodes CDR1 MNHEY and CDR2 SMNVEV (reference sequence). The CDR3 contains 12 residues. The CDR3 nucleotides are TGTGCCAGCAGTTTAACAGGGTTGGGCTACACCTTC. This encodes CASSLTGLGYTF.

The genes are TRBV27 and TRBJ1-5; 7 nucleotides match TRBD1. V dropped 8 bases and J dropped 0; count of bases not matched to a gene: 4. This CDR3 has 14 residues. Germline lookup yields CDR1 MNHEY and CDR2 SMNVEV (reference sequence). CDR3 sequence (DNA): TGTGCCAGCGGGACAGAGCTTAGCAATCAGCCCCAGCATTTT. Translating gives CASGTELSNQPQHF.

The chain combines TRBV7-2 with TRBJ2-2; D call uncertain. Between the trimmed V and J ends, which lost 7 bases and 1 base, there was a span of 10 bases. Looked up from germline, CDR1 is SGHTA and CDR2 is FQGNSA. The CDR3 covers 14 residues. CDR3 in amino acids: CASKASRNTGELFF. As DNA, the CDR3 is TGTGCCAGCAAAGCTTCGAGGAACACCGGGGAGCTGTTTTTT.

The genes are TRBV5-1 and TRBJ2-4; D gene ambiguous. Trimming pared 5 bases from V and 1 base from J, leaving 7 bases between. The CDR3 has 13 residues. Germline V CDR1 and CDR2: SGHRS, YFSETQ. This CDR3 is CASSSEAKNIQYF. The CDR3 DNA reads as TGCGCCAGCAGTTCGGAGGCCAAAAACATTCAGTACTTC.

The J gene is TRBJ2-3, the V gene TRBV12-5, with D unclear. V was clipped by 6 bases and J by 6 bases, with 7 bases between them. The CDR3 is 11 residues long. Germline CDR1 is LGHNT and CDR2 is FRNRAP. The CDR3 region is CASGREDTQYF. The CDR3 coding sequence is TGTGCTAGTGGCCGCGAGGATACGCAGTATTTT. The full variable domain, rest sourced from reference TRBV12-5 and TRBJ2-3, is DARVTQTPRHKVTEMGQEVTMRCQPILGHNTVFWYRQTMMQGLELLAYFRNRAPLDDSGMPKDRFSAEMPDATLATLKIQPSEPRDSAVYFCASGREDTQYFGPGTRLTVL.

The rearrangement links TRBV9 to TRBJ2-1; the match to TRBD1 covers 11 bases. Germline V gene lookup returns CDR1 SGDLS and CDR2 YYNGEE. Germline trimming cut 3 bases from V and 7 bases from J; bases unmatched to any gene: 9. The CDR3 consists of 16 residues. CDR3 coding DNA: TGTGCCAGCAGCGGCCCCCGGGACAGGGGGAGGAATGAGCAGTTCTTC. This codes for CASSGPRDRGRNEQFF.

The rearrangement joins TRBV6-1 to TRBJ1-5, with TRBD1 identical over 7 bases. V lost 8 bases and J lost 3; bases outside the gene matches: 7. The CDR3 consists of 14 residues. Germline-derived CDR1 and CDR2 are MNHNS and SASEGT. The CDR3 nucleotides read TGTGCCAGCTCCTTCAGGGGGACCAATCAGCCCCAGCATTTT. Its translation is CASSFRGTNQPQHF.

The chain has TRBV30 and TRBJ2-3; D is unresolved. Germline assignment: CDR1 GTSNPN and CDR2 SVGIG (reference sequence). With 3 bases removed from V and 2 bases from J, the gap between germline ends came to 6 bases. The CDR3 has 12 residues. The CDR3 nucleotides read TGTGCCTGGAGCTTAGTCACAGATACGCAGTATTTT. Amino acid sequence: CAWSLVTDTQYF. The whole variable domain, remainder taken from reference TRBV30 and TRBJ2-3, is SQTIHQWPATLVQPVGSPLSLECTVEGTSNPNLYWYRQAAGRGLQLLFYSVGIGQISSEVPQNLSASRPQDRQFILSSKKLLLSDSGFYLCAWSLVTDTQYFGPGTRLTVL.

This chain links TRBV5-6 with TRBJ1-2, with D unclear. The germline gives CDR1 SGHDT, CDR2 YYEEEE. The CDR3 covers 18 residues. V was shortened by 1 base and J by 1 base, with 20 bases between the two germline ends. CDR3 bases: TGTGCCAGCAGCTTGTTGGCCCTAAGAGGCACACTTAACTATGGCTACACCTTC. Protein: CASSLLALRGTLNYGYTF.

The rearrangement uses TRBV28 and TRBJ2-7, with 7 bases matching TRBD2. The germline V gene encodes CDR1 MDHEN and CDR2 SYDVKM. Germline trimming cut 5 bases from V and 7 bases from J; bases unmatched to any gene: 14. This CDR3 is built from 15 residues. The CDR3 nucleotides are TGTGCCAGCAGTGCCCCTCCGGGAGGACGGATTGAGCAGTACTTC. It codes for CASSAPPGGRIEQYF.

The CDR3 nucleotides read TGTGCCAGCAGTTACTCGGGACAGGTTCGTCAGCCCCAGCATTTT. It is translated as CASSYSGQVRQPQHF. This chain connects TRBV6-5 to TRBJ1-5, with 8 bases that match TRBD1. The germline V gene has CDR1 MNHEY and CDR2 SVGAGI. With V trimmed by 0 bases and J by 6 bases, 4 bases remained unmatched. This CDR3 is 15 amino acids long.

With respect to this clone: An end of the junction does not agree with germline; a read error may underlie this. V gene TRBV5-6 combines with J gene TRBJ1-1; the D gene is possibly TRBD1 (5 bases). In germline, CDR1 is SGHDT, CDR2 YYEEEE. The CDR3 extends over 14 amino acids. CDR3 protein: CASRLGRGVTEAFF. For the CDR3, the DNA is TGTGCCAGCAGGTTGGGGCGCGGGGTCACTGAAGCTTTCTTT.

V gene TRBV7-6 combines with J gene TRBJ2-5; D is possibly TRBD1 (6 bases). Trimming shortened V by 1 base and J by 2 bases, and 11 bases separated the two germline ends. The CDR3 totals 15 residues. The germline V gene has CDR1 SGHVS and CDR2 FNYEAQ. CDR3 sequence reads: CASSLGTVRQETQYF. As DNA, the CDR3 is TGTGCCAGCAGCTTAGGGACAGTCCGGCAAGAGACCCAGTACTTC.